This TCR beta chain was captured by sequencing in a study of human T cells and chemical hapten exposure. As for the study in general: The variation in per-sample TCR yields arose mainly from small differences in pooled library volumes. General observations from the study: Sensitizing with DPC caused no change in TCRs above 1 in 1000 frequency.

It was from unfractionated whole blood that total RNA was extracted. V shed 5 bases and J shed 2 bases, with 5 bases lying between them. This CDR3 has 12 amino acids. Germline loops: CDR1 MNHEY, CDR2 SVGAGI. The study used a library that attached unique molecular identifiers to individual cDNA molecules. Authors' analysis steps: There were a median of approximately 96,000 TCRs per sample, with a range from roughly 20,000 to 690,600. TCRdb reanalysed the reads using MiXCR and keeps one entry per CDR3 protein. The V and J calls and clone size come from TCRdb's table, not from the authors' own analysis. Here the sample spans 95,000 to 150,000 distinct CDR3 sequences, about 7.7% being singletons. Comments on this clonotype: Its specificity is not known.

Source material: whole blood. This clonotype was obtained from a human donor in good health. Some clones in this sample may be carry-over from other donors' samples. The J gene is TRBJ2-3, the V gene TRBV6-5; D unclear. The CDR3: CASSRPTDTQYF. The CDR3 nucleotides are TGTGCCAGCAGTCGGCCCACAGATACGCAGTATTTT.